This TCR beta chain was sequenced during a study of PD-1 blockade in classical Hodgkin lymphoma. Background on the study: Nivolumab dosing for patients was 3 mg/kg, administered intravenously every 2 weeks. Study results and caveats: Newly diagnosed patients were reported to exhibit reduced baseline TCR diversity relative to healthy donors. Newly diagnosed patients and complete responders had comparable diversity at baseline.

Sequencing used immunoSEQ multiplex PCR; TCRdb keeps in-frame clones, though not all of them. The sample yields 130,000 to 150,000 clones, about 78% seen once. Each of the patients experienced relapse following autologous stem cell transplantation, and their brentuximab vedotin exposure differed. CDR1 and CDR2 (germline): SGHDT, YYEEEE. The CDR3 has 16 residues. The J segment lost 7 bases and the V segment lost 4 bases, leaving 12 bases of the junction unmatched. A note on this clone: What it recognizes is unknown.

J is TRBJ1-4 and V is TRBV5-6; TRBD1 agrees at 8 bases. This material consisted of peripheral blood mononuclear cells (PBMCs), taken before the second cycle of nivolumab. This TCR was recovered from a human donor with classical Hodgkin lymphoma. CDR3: CASSIPSQGAIEKLFF. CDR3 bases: TGTGCCAGCAGCATACCCTCGCAGGGGGCAATTGAAAAACTGTTTTTT.